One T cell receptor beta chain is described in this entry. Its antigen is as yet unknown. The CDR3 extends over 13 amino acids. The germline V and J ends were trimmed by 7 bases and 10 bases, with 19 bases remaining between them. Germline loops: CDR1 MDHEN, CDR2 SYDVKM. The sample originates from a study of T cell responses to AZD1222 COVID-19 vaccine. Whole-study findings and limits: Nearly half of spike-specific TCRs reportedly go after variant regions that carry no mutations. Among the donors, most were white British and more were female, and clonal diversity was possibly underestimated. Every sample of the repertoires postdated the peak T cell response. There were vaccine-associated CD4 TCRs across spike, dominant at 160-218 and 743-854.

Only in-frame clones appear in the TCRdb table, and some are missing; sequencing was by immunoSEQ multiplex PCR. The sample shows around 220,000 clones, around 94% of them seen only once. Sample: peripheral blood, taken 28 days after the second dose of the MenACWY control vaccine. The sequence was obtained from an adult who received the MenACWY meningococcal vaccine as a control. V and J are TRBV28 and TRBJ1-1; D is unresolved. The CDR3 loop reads CASTAGRDIGAFF. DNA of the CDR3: TGTGCCAGCACCGCGGGAAGGGATATTGGAGCTTTCTTT.